The 15 T cell receptor beta chains reported below all come from one sample, sequenced in a study of CD4 T cells in relation to SARS-CoV-2 and coronaviruses. Sequencing used immunoSEQ multiplex PCR; TCRdb keeps in-frame clones, though not all of them. This table has nearly 70,000 clones, over 85% appearing once. The unexposed donors gave CD4+ T cells in about 2011-2019, prior to COVID-19. Material for sequencing was naive CD4+ T cells from PBMCs. Subset defined: naive CD4+ T cells isolated by negative enrichment. The receptors here all came from a human donor in good health.

The V gene is TRBV3-1 (or the pseudogene TRBV3-2), the J gene TRBJ1-2, with 7 bases fitting TRBD1. Germline V lookup: CDR1 LGHDT, CDR2 YNNKEL (reference sequence). V dropped 4 bases and J dropped 5; count of bases not matched to a gene: 10. The CDR3 loop spans 15 amino acids. The CDR3 reads CASSPDRGGRYGYTF. The CDR3 region has the DNA TGTGCCAGCAGCCCCGACCGAGGGGGCAGATATGGCTACACCTTC.

The J gene is TRBJ2-5, the V gene TRBV15; D is unresolved. The CDR3 spans 13 residues. Germline CDR1 is LNHNV and CDR2 is YYDKDF (reference sequence). The V gene lost 3 bases and the J gene lost 4 bases, with 9 bases spanning the gap. CDR3 amino acids: CATSSLRGETQYF. CDR3 coding DNA: TGTGCCACCAGCAGTTTAAGAGGAGAGACCCAGTACTTC.

The V gene is TRBV9, the J gene TRBJ1-1; 7 positions agree with TRBD1. V lost 0 bases, J lost 5 bases, and 4 bases stayed unmatched. This CDR3 is built from 14 residues. Per germline, CDR1 SGDLS and CDR2 YYNGEE. CDR3 in amino acids: CASSVGQGTTEAFF. The DNA for the CDR3 is TGTGCCAGCAGCGTAGGACAGGGAACAACTGAAGCTTTCTTT.

The V gene is TRBV27, the J gene TRBJ1-4; 7 bases align to TRBD1. The CDR3 contains 15 residues. Per germline, CDR1 MNHEY and CDR2 SMNVEV (reference sequence). Trimming removed 6 bases from V and 8 bases from J; junction bases left unmatched: 12. CDR3: CASSDLRGAGEKLFF. The CDR3 bases are TGTGCCAGCAGCGACCTCAGGGGGGCGGGGGAAAAACTGTTTTTT.

This chain links TRBV30 with TRBJ2-7, with 7 bases identical to TRBD2. J lost 6 bases, V lost 1 base, and 9 bases had no gene match. The CDR3 is made up of 14 amino acids. Germline V gene data show CDR1 as GTSNPN and CDR2 as SVGIG (reference sequence). The CDR3 DNA reads TGTGCCTGGAGTGGCCTACGAGGGAGGGGCGAGCAGTACTTC. Translated, it gives CAWSGLRGRGEQYF.

This clone showed up just once. This chain uses TRBV7-3 with TRBJ2-2; D unclear. V lost 2 bases and J 7 bases, leaving 5 bases between the germline ends. The CDR3 sequence is 12 residues long. Looked up from germline, CDR1 is SGHTA and CDR2 is FQGTGA. CDR3 loop: CASSLESGELFF. The CDR3 region has the DNA TGTGCCAGCAGCTTAGAGAGCGGGGAGCTGTTTTTT. The whole variable domain, remainder taken from reference TRBV7-3 and TRBJ2-2, is GAGVSQTPSNKVTEKGKYVELRCDPISGHTALYWYRQSLGQGPEFLIYFQGTGAADDSGLPNDRFFAVRPEGSVSTLKIQRTERGDSAVYLCASSLESGELFFGEGSRLTVL.

The chain uses TRBV18 and TRBJ2-7, with 8 nucleotides matching TRBD1. The germline gives CDR1 KGHSH, CDR2 LQKENI. V dropped 5 bases and J dropped 1; count of bases not matched to a gene: 10. The CDR3 is 16 residues long. The CDR3 DNA reads as TGTGCCAGCTCAGGACTGTCAGGGGGCATTTCCTACGAGCAGTACTTC. Protein sequence: CASSGLSGGISYEQYF.

The genes are TRBV18 and TRBJ2-2; a possible D gene is TRBD2 (6 bases). From germline, CDR1 is KGHSH and CDR2 LQKENI. The V end lost 6 bases, the J end lost 3 bases, and 20 bases lay between the germline ends. CDR3 size: 17 residues. CDR3 nucleotides: TGTGCCAGCTCGCCGCCCGTCGGGGGACCCTACACCGGGGAGCTGTTTTTT. As protein: CASSPPVGGPYTGELFF.

Notes on this clone: The sample has other DNA sequences that encode this CDR3 too. CDR3 sequence reads: CASSLTPNTEAFF. The DNA of the CDR3 is TGTGCCAGCAGCCTTACTCCGAACACTGAAGCTTTCTTT. The chain recombines TRBV11-2 with TRBJ1-1; D gene uncertain. CDR1 is SGHAT, CDR2 FQNNGV, per germline. Trimming took 5 bases from V and 1 from J, leaving 8 bases between them. The CDR3 has 13 amino acids.

This clone was seen just once. The V and J genes are TRBV5-1 and TRBJ2-7, with a possible D match to TRBD2 (6 bases). The ends were cut back, 0 bases at V and 2 bases at J, with 9 bases in the middle. The CDR3 runs 14 residues. Per germline, CDR1 SGHRS and CDR2 YFSETQ. The CDR3: CASSLAPGAYEQYF. CDR3 DNA: TGCGCCAGCAGCTTGGCCCCGGGGGCCTACGAGCAGTACTTC.

The rearrangement links TRBV30 to TRBJ2-5, with D possibly being TRBD2 (6 bases). The germline V gene has CDR1 GTSNPN and CDR2 SVGIG (reference sequence). Trimming removed 0 bases from V and 2 bases from J, with 13 bases in between. This CDR3 spans 15 amino acids. The CDR3 coding sequence is TGTGCCTGGAGTGTGCACCGGGGGTCACAAGAGACCCAGTACTTC. Translated: CAWSVHRGSQETQYF. Supplemented by reference TRBV30 and TRBJ2-5, the full variable domain reads SQTIHQWPATLVQPVGSPLSLECTVEGTSNPNLYWYRQAAGRGLQLLFYSVGIGQISSEVPQNLSASRPQDRQFILSSKKLLLSDSGFYLCAWSVHRGSQETQYFGPGTRLLVL.

This clone was recorded only once. The chain recombines TRBV30 with TRBJ1-6, with TRBD1 as a possible D gene (6 bases). V was pared by 4 bases and J by 2 bases, with 18 bases between. CDR1 GTSNPN and CDR2 SVGIG come from the germline V gene (reference sequence). This CDR3 has 17 amino acids. CDR3 residues: CAWTPGQQGAYNSPLHF. As DNA, the CDR3 is TGTGCCTGGACCCCCGGCCAACAGGGTGCCTATAATTCACCCCTCCACTTT.

The chain links TRBV30 to TRBJ2-4; D is perhaps TRBD1 (6 bases). Germline V gives CDR1 GTSNPN, CDR2 SVGIG (reference sequence). V lost 0 bases and J 2 bases, leaving 23 bases between the germline ends. The CDR3 runs to 19 residues. The CDR3 nucleotides are TGTGCCTGGAGTGTAGAGAGGGACAACCCTCGAATCTCCAAAAACATTCAGTACTTC. It codes for CAWSVERDNPRISKNIQYF.

The gene calls are TRBV13 and TRBJ1-1; possible D gene TRBD1, 5 bases. This CDR3 region has 14 residues. V was shortened by 2 bases and J by 5 bases, with 12 bases between the two germline ends. CDR1 is PRHDT, CDR2 FYEKMQ, per germline (reference sequence). The DNA of the CDR3 is TGTGCCAGCAGCTTACTCGACGGGGGGACTGAAGCTTTCTTT. This encodes CASSLLDGGTEAFF.

The chain recombines TRBV28 with TRBJ1-2, with 11 bases fitting TRBD1. The V segment lost 2 bases and the J segment 4 bases; nucleotides outside the gene matches: 6. Germline CDR1 reads MDHEN; CDR2 reads SYDVKM. There are 16 residues in the CDR3. DNA of the CDR3: TGTGCCAGCAGTTTAGGGGGGACAGGGGGGATCTATGGCTACACCTTC. It codes for CASSLGGTGGIYGYTF.